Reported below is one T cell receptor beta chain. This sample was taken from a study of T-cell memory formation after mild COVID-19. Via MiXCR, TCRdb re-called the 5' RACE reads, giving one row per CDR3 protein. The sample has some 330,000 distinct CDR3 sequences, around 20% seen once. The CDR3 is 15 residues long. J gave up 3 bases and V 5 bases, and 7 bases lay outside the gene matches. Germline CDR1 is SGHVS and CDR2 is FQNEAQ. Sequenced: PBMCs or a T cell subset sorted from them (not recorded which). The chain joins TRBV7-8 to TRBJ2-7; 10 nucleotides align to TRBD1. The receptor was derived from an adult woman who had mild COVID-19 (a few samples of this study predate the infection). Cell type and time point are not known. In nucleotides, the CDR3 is TGTGCCAGCAGCCGACAGGGGGCAACTCACTACGAGCAGTACTTC. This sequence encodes CASSRQGATHYEQYF.